A selection of T cell receptor beta chains follows, all from one sample in a study of blood T cells in healthy people across ages. TCRdb re-called the 5' RACE reads through MiXCR, storing one row per CDR3 protein. The sample consists of 1.5 million to 2 million distinct CDR3 sequences, around 48% of them appearing once. The sequenced sample consisted of blood. These receptors were taken from a woman aged 40 to 50 in good health. CDR3s include the opening cysteine and the closing phenylalanine or tryptophan. The order of the fields is clone size, D gene, V gene, J gene, CDR3 DNA, CDR3 protein. A D gene is named only where the DNA matches it firmly. Some rows mark clone size as missing; the rest say once, few, many or name a class of expanded clone.

>few|TRBD1|TRBV4-1|TRBJ2-1
TGCGCCAGCAGCCAACAACGGACAGGGGGAGTGGGGGAGCAGTTCTTC
CASSQQRTGGVGEQFF
>.|.|TRBV20-1|TRBJ2-3
TGCAGTGCCGCGCCCCAATCCGGGGGCTACACAGATACGCAGTATTTT
CSAAPQSGGYTDTQYF
>many|.|TRBV7-2|TRBJ2-1
TGTGCCAGCAGCTGGACAAATGAGCAGTTCTTC
CASSWTNEQFF
>.|.|TRBV10-1|TRBJ2-1
TGCGCCAGCAGTGACGGGGCTGGCACATACAAGGAGCAGTTCTTC
CASSDGAGTYKEQFF
>.|TRBD2|TRBV4-3|TRBJ2-1
TGCGCCAGCAGCCAAGATCCGACGGGGGGGGTAGGGGATGAGCAGTTCTTC
CASSQDPTGGVGDEQFF
>.|.|TRBV29-1|TRBJ1-2
TGCAGCGTCCCAAGAGGAGCTAACTATGGCTACACCTTC
CSVPRGANYGYTF
>.|TRBD2|TRBV6-5|TRBJ2-3
TGTGCCAGCAGGTCTCAGCGGGGGGACCCAGATACGCAGTATTTT
CASRSQRGDPDTQYF
>.|.|TRBV7-9|TRBJ2-5
TGTGCCAGCAGCTCGGACCCCTCGTGGGAGACCCAGTACTTC
CASSSDPSWETQYF
>.|TRBD2|TRBV20-1|TRBJ2-7
TGCAGTGCTAGAAGTTGGCTAGCGGGGAGGAAAAGCTCCTACGAGCAGTACTTC
CSARSWLAGRKSSYEQYF
>once|TRBD1|TRBV4-1|TRBJ2-1
TGCGCCAGCAGCCAAGATGGGGAGACAGGGTGGTACAATGAGCAGTTCTTC
CASSQDGETGWYNEQFF
>.|.|TRBV5-1|TRBJ2-7
TGCGCCAGCAGCTTCGAGGGGACAAGCTACGAGCAGTACTTC
CASSFEGTSYEQYF
>.|.|TRBV5-5|TRBJ2-7
TGTGCCAGCAGCCGCGAAGGCCCGTCACCCTACGAGCAGTACTTC
CASSREGPSPYEQYF
>few|TRBD2|TRBV20-1|TRBJ2-7
TGCAGTGCTAGGACGCGGGGGATCTCCTACGAGCAGTACTTC
CSARTRGISYEQYF
>few|.|TRBV20-1|TRBJ2-1
TGCAGTGCTAGAGTGAGCGGGTCTCATTACAATGAGCAGTTCTTC
CSARVSGSHYNEQFF
>.|TRBD1|TRBV20-1|TRBJ2-7
TGCAGTGCTAGAGATCGAGGGCAGGGGGCTTACGAGCAGTACTTC
CSARDRGQGAYEQYF
>.|.|TRBV12-3/TRBV12-4|TRBJ2-7
TGTGCCAGCATCGCGAGGGCAGGGAGCTCCTACGAGCAGTACTTC
CASIARAGSSYEQYF
>.|.|TRBV5-5|TRBJ2-3
TGTGCCAGCGCGCTGGTGCTAAGCACAGATACGCAGTATTTT
CASALVLSTDTQYF
>.|.|TRBV4-2|TRBJ2-1
TGTGCCAGCAGTTCTGTGGCAAGCTCCTACCATGAGCAGTTCTTC
CASSSVASSYHEQFF
>.|TRBD1|TRBV28|TRBJ1-6
TGTGCCAGCAGCCCTATGCCGGGACAGGGTTCCTATAATTCACCCCTCCACTTT
CASSPMPGQGSYNSPLHF
>few|TRBD2|TRBV12-3/TRBV12-4|TRBJ2-7
TGTGCCAGCAGTTACGGACGAGCGGGGGGTTACGAGCAGTACTTC
CASSYGRAGGYEQYF
>few|.|TRBV4-3|TRBJ2-3
TGCGCCAGCAGCCGCTTTATACAGGGTTCAAGCACAGATACGCAGTATTTT
CASSRFIQGSSTDTQYF
>.|.|TRBV9|TRBJ1-1
TGTGCCAGCAGCGTAGCTGGGGGGGACACTGAAGCTTTCTTT
CASSVAGGDTEAFF
>.|TRBD2|TRBV28|TRBJ2-1
TGTGCCAGCAGTTTATTGGCGACAGCGGGGGGTAATGAGCAGTTCTTC
CASSLLATAGGNEQFF
>.|TRBD1|TRBV27|TRBJ2-3
TGTGCCAGCAGTTTATCCCCCGGGACAGGAGATACGCAGTATTTT
CASSLSPGTGDTQYF
>few|.|TRBV7-3|TRBJ2-1
TGTGCCAGCAGCTTAGGGGTAGGGACTTACAATGAGCAGTTCTTC
CASSLGVGTYNEQFF
>.|.|TRBV14|TRBJ2-7
TGTGCCAGCAGCCAAGACGTCTATTGCGAGCAGTACTTC
CASSQDVYCEQYF
>.|TRBD1|TRBV5-1|TRBJ1-2
TGCGCCAGCAGCTTTACAGGGGCCGAGGGCTACACCTTC
CASSFTGAEGYTF
>.|TRBD1|TRBV2|TRBJ1-1
TGTGCCAGCACTCGACAGGGAAGTGGCGAAGCTTTCTTT
CASTRQGSGEAFF
>.|TRBD2|TRBV20-1|TRBJ2-1
TGCAGTGCCCCCCAGACTAGCGGCCACGATGAGCAGTTCTTC
CSAPQTSGHDEQFF
>.|.|TRBV10-3|TRBJ2-1
TGTGCCATCAGTCAGTCAACCACCTGCAATGAGCAGTTCTTC
CAISQSTTCNEQFF
>few|.|TRBV7-9|TRBJ1-1
TGTGCCAGCAGCTCTGGACAGAGCACTGAAGCTTTCTTT
CASSSGQSTEAFF
>few|.|TRBV5-1|TRBJ2-5
TGCGCCAGCAGCTTGGTACAGGACCAAGAGACCCAGTACTTC
CASSLVQDQETQYF
>few|TRBD2|TRBV27|TRBJ2-3
TGTGCCAGCAGACGAGGACTAGCGGGGGCTTTCAGGGGACTCACAGATACGCAGTATTTT
CASRRGLAGAFRGLTDTQYF
>once|.|TRBV7-9|TRBJ1-3
TGTGCCAGCAGTTTCCAGACTGGAAACACCATATATTTT
CASSFQTGNTIYF
>.|TRBD2|TRBV3-1|TRBJ2-1
TGTGCCAGCAGCCAAGCCGGAGGACTAGCGGGCCCCCCTGCCCACAATGAGCAGTTCTTC
CASSQAGGLAGPPAHNEQFF
>.|.|TRBV6-6|TRBJ2-3
TGTGCCAGCAGTTACCAGGGGAGTTCGACAGATACGCAGTATTTT
CASSYQGSSTDTQYF
>.|.|TRBV7-9|TRBJ2-1
TGTGCCAGCAGCTCCCTGGCCGGGGGCAACAGTAGGCCGTTCTTC
CASSSLAGGNSRPFF
>few|.|TRBV29-1|TRBJ2-5
TGCAGCGTTGAAGAGGGGCAGGGGACCCAGTACTTC
CSVEEGQGTQYF
>.|.|TRBV4-2|TRBJ1-2
TGTGCCAGCAGCCCTAGGGTAGACTATGGCTACACCTTC
CASSPRVDYGYTF
>.|TRBD1|TRBV24-1|TRBJ2-7
TGTGCCACCAGAGATGCCGGAGGACAGGGGTTCAACGAGCAGTACTTC
CATRDAGGQGFNEQYF
>few|TRBD2|TRBV25-1|TRBJ2-1
TGTGCCAGCAGTGAGCTTAGAGGGCGGGGGGGCTACAATGAGCAGTTCTTC
CASSELRGRGGYNEQFF
>.|.|TRBV27|TRBJ1-2
TGTGCCAGCAGGAAGGGACTCGACTATGGCTACACCTTC
CASRKGLDYGYTF
>.|.|TRBV20-1|TRBJ2-1
TGCAGTGCCGAGACAGTATACAATGAGCAGTTCTTC
CSAETVYNEQFF
>.|TRBD2|TRBV20-1|TRBJ2-5
TGCAGTGCTAGACTAGCGGGCAGAAACCAAGAGACCCAGTACTTC
CSARLAGRNQETQYF
>.|.|TRBV20-1|TRBJ2-3
TGCAGTGCTAAGTTCTATGCTAGCACAGATACGCAGTATTTT
CSAKFYASTDTQYF
>.|.|TRBV5-5|TRBJ1-4
TGTGCCAGCAGACTGGGGTCAGCGCTCAGGGAAAAACTGTTTTTT
CASRLGSALREKLFF
>.|TRBD2|TRBV7-3|TRBJ2-6
TGTGCCAGCAGCCCTATGAGGGGGACGACTAGCGGGGCTCACTCTGGGGCCAACGTCCTGACTTTC
CASSPMRGTTSGAHSGANVLTF
>.|.|TRBV24-1|TRBJ2-2
TGTGCCACCAGTGATTTGACCTACAACGCCGGGGAGCTGTTTTTT
CATSDLTYNAGELFF